The 26 T cell receptor beta chains in this list originate from one sample, sequenced in a study of OX40 agonist ivuxolimab in advanced cancers. Measured with immunoSEQ multiplex PCR; TCRdb has only the in-frame clones, and not every one. The table lists approximately 60,000 clones, approximately 89% of them singletons. The material sequenced was CD4+ or CD8+ T cells sorted from blood, taken in a trial of the OX40 agonist ivuxolimab. These receptors originate from an adult with an advanced solid tumor such as melanoma, head and neck, liver or kidney cancer.

The rearrangement uses TRBV11-3 and TRBJ2-1, with 11 bases identical to TRBD2. Looked up from germline, CDR1 is SGHNT and CDR2 is YENEEA. V lost 4 bases to trimming and J lost 4 bases; unmatched junction nucleotides: 3. CDR3 length: 15 residues. CDR3 nucleotide sequence: TGTGCCAGCAGCTCGAGACTAGCGGGGTACAATGAGCAGTTCTTC. As protein: CASSSRLAGYNEQFF.

The chain couples TRBV19 to TRBJ1-1, with a weak D call TRBD1 (6 bases). The CDR3 is 13 amino acids. Germline-derived CDR1 and CDR2 are LNHDA and SQIVND (reference sequence). Trimming shortened V by 8 bases and J by 1 base, and 11 bases separated the two germline ends. The CDR3 sequence is CASRDKWNTEAFF. CDR3 nucleotides: TGTGCCAGTCGGGACAAATGGAACACTGAAGCTTTCTTT.

The chain is built from TRBV6-5 and TRBJ2-2; 8 positions agree with TRBD2. The CDR3 has 15 residues. Trimming took 7 bases from V and 10 from J; bases not matched to a gene: 14. The V gene's germline CDR1 is MNHEY and CDR2 SVGAGI. The CDR3, as DNA: TGTGCCAGCATTAACCCAAATAGCGGGAATATGGAGCTGTTTTTT. Amino acid sequence: CASINPNSGNMELFF.

This clone is a singleton in its sample. V is TRBV18 and J is TRBJ1-1, with a weak D call TRBD1 (5 bases). CDR1 KGHSH and CDR2 LQKENI come from the germline V gene. V lost 1 base and J 4 bases, leaving 22 bases between the germline ends. The CDR3 sequence is 18 residues long. The chain's CDR3 is CASSPLGDPTREGTEAFF. CDR3 DNA sequence: TGTGCCAGCTCACCACTAGGGGACCCGACCAGGGAGGGCACTGAAGCTTTCTTT.

V usage is TRBV10-2 and J usage is TRBJ2-3; maybe TRBD2 (6 bases). CDR1 WSHSY and CDR2 SAAADI come from the germline V gene. The V and J ends lost 4 bases and 0 bases respectively, with 11 bases between them. The CDR3 extends over 15 amino acids. CDR3 protein: CASSVVSGSTDTQYF. The CDR3 region has the DNA TGCGCCAGCAGTGTCGTTAGCGGAAGCACAGATACGCAGTATTTT.

The chain carries TRBV4-1 and TRBJ2-1; the D gene is possibly TRBD1 (6 bases). The CDR3 extends over 15 amino acids. Germline V lookup: CDR1 MGHRA, CDR2 YSYEKL. Trimming took off 5 bases at V and 5 bases at J, with 16 bases between the two ends. CDR3 sequence (DNA): TGCGCCAGCAGCATACGGACAGAGTTAAACAATGAGCAGTTCTTC. It codes for CASSIRTELNNEQFF.

This clone was recorded once. The chain links TRBV28 to TRBJ2-1, with D perhaps TRBD1 (5 bases). V lost 10 bases and J 0 bases, leaving 16 bases between the germline ends. The CDR3 extends over 15 amino acids. CDR1 MDHEN and CDR2 SYDVKM come from the germline V gene. CDR3 sequence reads: CATREQVGSYNEQFF. The CDR3 coding sequence is TGTGCCACCCGAGAACAGGTGGGCTCCTACAATGAGCAGTTCTTC.

The V call is TRBV7-6, the J call TRBJ2-5; 8 bases are shared with TRBD1. Germline V gene lookup returns CDR1 SGHVS and CDR2 FNYEAQ. Trimming took 5 bases from V and 5 from J; bases not matched to a gene: 7. This CDR3 comprises 14 residues. CDR3 DNA sequence: TGTGCCAGCAGCCCTTTACAGGGGGTGGAGACCCAGTACTTC. It is translated as CASSPLQGVETQYF.

The chain couples TRBV4-1 to TRBJ2-3; TRBD2 matches 13 bases. CDR1 and CDR2 from the germline V gene are MGHRA and YSYEKL. CDR3 size: 16 residues. V lost 0 bases and J lost 6; bases outside the gene matches: 3. CDR3: CASSQEGLAGSDTQYF. The CDR3 bases are TGCGCCAGCAGCCAAGAGGGACTAGCGGGATCGGATACGCAGTATTTT.

This rearrangement joins TRBV14 to TRBJ1-2; 9 nucleotides line up with TRBD1. Germline CDR1 and CDR2: SGHDN and FVKESK. The CDR3 runs 14 residues. The J segment lost 2 bases and the V segment lost 4 bases, leaving 2 bases of the junction unmatched. Here the CDR3 reads CASSLGTGNYGYTF. The DNA for the CDR3 is TGTGCCAGCAGCCTCGGGACAGGGAACTATGGCTACACCTTC.

V and J are TRBV7-2 and TRBJ2-1, with 7 bases aligning to TRBD2. Germline V gene sequence: CDR1 SGHTA, CDR2 FQGNSA. V was pared by 6 bases and J by 0 bases, with 8 bases of the junction left unmatched. The CDR3 contains 16 residues. CDR3 DNA sequence: TGTGCCAGCAGTCCTGGCCGCGGGAGCTCCTACAATGAGCAGTTCTTC. It codes for CASSPGRGSSYNEQFF. Based on the CDR3 plus reference TRBV7-2 and TRBJ2-1, the full variable domain is GAGVSQSPSNKVTEKGKDVELRCDPISGHTALYWYRQSLGQGLEFLIYFQGNSAPDKSGLPSDRFSAERTGGSVSTLTIQRTQQEDSAVYLCASSPGRGSSYNEQFFGPGTRLTVL.

The CDR3 protein is CASSPAFGGNTIYF. In DNA form, the CDR3 reads TGTGCCAGCAGCCCGGCTTTTGGTGGAAACACCATATATTTT. This chain joins TRBV7-9 and TRBJ1-3; the D is unclear. With 5 bases removed from V and 3 bases from J, the gap between germline ends came to 11 bases. The CDR3 is 14 amino acids. Germline-derived CDR1 and CDR2 are SEHNR and FQNEAQ (reference sequence). Full variable domain (outside the CDR3, taken from reference TRBV7-9 and TRBJ1-3): DTGVSQNPRHKITKRGQNVTFRCDPISEHNRLYWYRQTLGQGPEFLTYFQNEAQLEKSRLLSDRFSAERPKGSFSTLEIQRTEQGDSAMYLCASSPAFGGNTIYFGEGSWLTVV.

This sequence joins TRBV10-1 and TRBJ2-7, with a tentative D call TRBD2 (5 bases). CDR1 is WNHNN, CDR2 SYGVQD, per germline (reference sequence). This CDR3 has 13 residues. V was cut by 10 bases and J by 3 bases, with 16 bases left in between. The CDR3 coding sequence is TGCGCCACTCAGTTCGGGATTAACTACGAGCAGTACTTC. Protein sequence: CATQFGINYEQYF.

By sample fraction, this clone is hyperexpanded. The chain carries TRBV6-1 and TRBJ2-3; 9 nucleotides match TRBD1. The CDR3 is 15 residues long. Looked up from germline, CDR1 is MNHNS and CDR2 is SASEGT. V gave up 3 bases and J gave up 4 bases; unmatched junction bases: 5. The CDR3 nucleotides read TGTGCCAGCAGTGAGATGACAGGGGGGCCAGATACGCAGTATTTT. It yields the protein CASSEMTGGPDTQYF.

The sample holds a few counts of this clone. The V and J genes are TRBV14 and TRBJ1-2, with TRBD1 matching over 7 bases. The CDR3 is 15 residues long. Germline CDR1 SGHDN, CDR2 FVKESK. V shed 2 bases and J 6 bases; nucleotides not matched to a gene: 9. CDR3 DNA: TGTGCCAGCAGCCAATTCCCCAGGGGGAGGAATGGCTACACCTTC. Protein product: CASSQFPRGRNGYTF.

This chain links TRBV19 with TRBJ1-5; D perhaps matches TRBD1 (5 bases). The V and J ends lost 4 bases and 0 bases respectively, with 19 bases between them. Germline CDR1 reads LNHDA; CDR2 reads SQIVND (reference sequence). This CDR3 comprises 18 residues. This CDR3 is CASSTGVGGEYSNQPQHF. CDR3 coding DNA: TGTGCCAGTAGTACAGGCGTTGGAGGGGAGTATAGCAATCAGCCCCAGCATTTT. The full variable domain, its missing parts supplied by reference TRBV19 and TRBJ1-5, is DGGITQSPKYLFRKEGQNVTLSCEQNLNHDAMYWYRQDPGQGLRLIYYSQIVNDFQKGDIAEGYSVSREKKESFPLTVTSAQKNPTAFYLCASSTGVGGEYSNQPQHFGDGTRLSIL.

CDR3 sequence (DNA): TGTGCCAGCAGCCCATCCCGGACTAGTAACTCCGAGCAGTACTTC. It specifies CASSPSRTSNSEQYF. This rearrangement joins TRBV9 to TRBJ2-7; 7 nucleotides match TRBD2. Germline loops: CDR1 SGDLS, CDR2 YYNGEE. This CDR3 region has 15 residues. After removal of 4 bases from V and 6 bases from J, the junction contained 13 bases not matched to a gene.

The rearrangement uses TRBV9 and TRBJ2-3; D not resolved. Per germline, CDR1 SGDLS and CDR2 YYNGEE. V lost 3 bases and J lost 0, with 8 bases in between. The CDR3 is made up of 14 amino acids. CDR3 sequence: CASSAGDSTDTQYF. The CDR3 DNA reads TGTGCCAGCAGCGCTGGGGATAGCACAGATACGCAGTATTTT.

Only one count was recorded for this clone. V and J are TRBV9 and TRBJ1-6; no reliable D call. The ends were cut back, 1 base at V and 8 bases at J, with 13 bases in the middle. Germline CDR1 and CDR2: SGDLS and YYNGEE. The CDR3 sequence is 15 residues long. The CDR3 loop reads CASSVSETLHSPLHF. The CDR3 nucleotides read TGTGCCAGCAGCGTATCCGAGACACTTCATTCACCCCTCCACTTT.

The chain links TRBV19 to TRBJ2-7; 10 bases map to TRBD1. Germline CDR1 reads LNHDA; CDR2 reads SQIVND (reference sequence). CDR3 length: 14 residues. V lost 6 bases, J lost 3 bases, and 5 bases stayed unmatched. Written as DNA, the CDR3 is TGTGCCAGTAGCCGACAGGGGGCCCTCTACGAGCAGTACTTC. As protein: CASSRQGALYEQYF.

V and J are TRBV5-4 and TRBJ2-1; TRBD2 agrees at 11 bases. The germline V gene encodes CDR1 SGHNT and CDR2 YYREEE (reference sequence). This CDR3 region has 15 residues. J lost 8 bases, V lost 1 base, and 5 bases had no gene match. CDR3 sequence reads: CASSLIAGGPDEQFF. CDR3 nucleotide sequence: TGTGCCAGCAGCTTGATAGCGGGAGGGCCCGATGAGCAGTTCTTC. Based on the CDR3 plus reference TRBV5-4 and TRBJ2-1, the full variable domain is ETGVTQSPTHLIKTRGQQVTLRCSSQSGHNTVSWYQQALGQGPQFIFQYYREEENGRGNFPPRFSGLQFPNYSSELNVNALELDDSALYLCASSLIAGGPDEQFFGPGTRLTVL.

The CDR3 region is CSADGLEGGVYEQYF. The CDR3 DNA reads TGCAGCGCCGACGGCTTGGAAGGGGGCGTCTACGAGCAGTACTTC. V usage is TRBV29-1 and J usage is TRBJ2-7, with 7 bases identical to TRBD1. J lost 3 bases, V lost 7 bases, and 15 bases had no gene match. The CDR3 is 15 amino acids. Germline V gives CDR1 SQVTM, CDR2 ANQGSEA.

This chain uses TRBV10-3 with TRBJ2-3; 13 nucleotides agree with TRBD2. The CDR3 is 21 amino acids. Germline V lookup: CDR1 ENHRY, CDR2 SYGVKD. The V segment lost 3 bases and the J segment 4 bases; nucleotides outside the gene matches: 19. The CDR3 DNA is TGTGCCATCAGTGACCTTCTCTCCGGGACTAGCGGGAATAGGGTCGCAGATACGCAGTATTTT. Translation: CAISDLLSGTSGNRVADTQYF.

The CDR3 loop is CASSGTGGLRGTYEQYF. The CDR3 bases are TGCGCCAGCAGCGGGACAGGGGGCTTGAGGGGTACCTACGAGCAGTACTTC. This chain links TRBV5-1 with TRBJ2-7, with TRBD1 matching 12 bases. The V gene's germline CDR1 is SGHRS and CDR2 YFSETQ. The V segment lost 4 bases and the J segment 2 bases; nucleotides outside the gene matches: 10. The CDR3 covers 17 residues.

The chain carries TRBV11-3 and TRBJ1-1, with a weak D call TRBD1 (6 bases). V lost 5 bases and J lost 5, with 15 bases in between. The CDR3 is made up of 14 amino acids. The germline gives CDR1 SGHNT, CDR2 YENEEA. CDR3 bases: TGTGCCAGCAGCCCGGCAGGGGAGGGTACTGAAGCTTTCTTT. Translating it yields CASSPAGEGTEAFF.

The V gene is TRBV7-6, the J gene TRBJ2-3; D gene ambiguous. Germline CDR1 reads SGHVS; CDR2 reads FNYEAQ. V was clipped by 4 bases and J by 0 bases, with 2 bases between them. This CDR3 is 12 amino acids long. DNA of the CDR3: TGTGCCAGCAGCTCTAGCACAGATACGCAGTATTTT. Translated, it gives CASSSSTDTQYF.